The 6 T cell receptor beta chains listed next were all sequenced from one sample in a study of blood T cells in healthy people across ages. Together with a sample-barcoded 5' primer, a J-beta primer mix was included in a second PCR lasting about 7 to 11 cycles. In TCRdb, the 5' RACE reads were re-called with MiXCR into one record per CDR3 protein. The data show about 680,000 distinct CDR3 sequences, approximately 49% seen once. Specimen: blood. All receptors come from a woman aged 55-69 years in good health.

The J gene is TRBJ2-3, the V gene TRBV6-2 or TRBV6-3; a possible D gene is TRBD2 (5 bases). This CDR3 has 15 residues. Looked up from germline, CDR1 is MNHEY and CDR2 is SVGEGT. Trimming stripped 2 bases from V and 2 bases from J, with 11 bases between. The CDR3 DNA reads TGTGCCAGCAGTTACAGTAGGAGGAACACAGATACGCAGTATTTT. This sequence encodes CASSYSRRNTDTQYF.

This rearrangement joins TRBV9 to TRBJ1-2; the match to TRBD1 covers 7 bases. The CDR3 extends over 16 amino acids. V shed 3 bases, J shed 4 bases, and the junction held 12 bases outside the gene matches. Germline assignment: CDR1 SGDLS and CDR2 YYNGEE. The CDR3 protein is CASSEGMDRLLYGYTF. CDR3 in DNA: TGTGCCAGCAGCGAGGGTATGGACAGGCTCCTCTATGGCTACACCTTC. The variable domain in full, completed from reference TRBV9 and TRBJ1-2, reads DSGVTQTPKHLITATGQRVTLRCSPRSGDLSVYWYQQSLDQGLQFLIQYYNGEERAKGNILERFSAQQFPDLHSELNLSSLELGDSALYFCASSEGMDRLLYGYTFGSGTRLTVV.

This chain joins TRBV5-1 and TRBJ1-2, with 8 bases aligning to TRBD1. The CDR3 length is 15 residues. V lost 4 bases and J lost 5; bases outside the gene matches: 10. Looked up from germline, CDR1 is SGHRS and CDR2 is YFSETQ. In DNA form, the CDR3 reads TGCGCCAGCAGCGTCGCGGGACAGGACCTTTATGGCTACACCTTC. It yields the protein CASSVAGQDLYGYTF. The full variable domain, in which reference TRBV5-1 and TRBJ1-2 provide the parts outside the CDR3, is KAGVTQTPRYLIKTRGQQVTLSCSPISGHRSVSWYQQTPGQGLQFLFEYFSETQRNKGNFPGRFSGRQFSNSRSEMNVSTLELGDSALYLCASSVAGQDLYGYTFGSGTRLTVV.

Here the CDR3 DNA reads TGTGCCAGCAGCTTTCGGGGACTAGGAGAGACCCAGTACTTC. Its translation is CASSFRGLGETQYF. This sequence joins TRBV11-3 and TRBJ2-5; 8 bases are shared with TRBD2. The V gene end was trimmed by 3 bases and the J gene end by 4 bases; junction bases not matched to a gene: 4. Germline V gives CDR1 SGHNT, CDR2 YENEEA. This CDR3 is built from 14 residues. The entire variable domain, with the rest obtained from reference TRBV11-3 and TRBJ2-5, is as follows: EAGVVQSPRYKIIEKKQPVAFWCNPISGHNTLYWYLQNLGQGPELLIRYENEEAVDDSQLPKDRFSAERLKGVDSTLKIQPAELGDSAVYLCASSFRGLGETQYFGPGTRLLVL.

The sample holds a few counts of this clonotype. This sequence joins TRBV20-1 and TRBJ2-1; the match to TRBD2 covers 16 bases. Germline V gene data show CDR1 as DFQATT and CDR2 as SNEGSKA (reference sequence). This CDR3 region has 19 residues. With 1 base clipped from V and 0 bases from J, the junction kept 6 bases outside the gene matches. The CDR3 coding sequence is TGCAGTGCTAGAGCCCAGGGACTAGCGGGAGGGAGCTCCTACAATGAGCAGTTCTTC. Encoded protein: CSARAQGLAGGSSYNEQFF.

The chain joins TRBV20-1 to TRBJ1-2; TRBD1 matches 8 bases. Germline V gene lookup returns CDR1 DFQATT and CDR2 SNEGSKA (reference sequence). There are 14 residues in the CDR3. Germline trimming cut 6 bases from V and 4 bases from J; bases unmatched to any gene: 10. The CDR3 loop is CSAPTGAYGYGYTF. CDR3 DNA: TGCAGTGCACCGACAGGGGCATATGGCTATGGCTACACCTTC.